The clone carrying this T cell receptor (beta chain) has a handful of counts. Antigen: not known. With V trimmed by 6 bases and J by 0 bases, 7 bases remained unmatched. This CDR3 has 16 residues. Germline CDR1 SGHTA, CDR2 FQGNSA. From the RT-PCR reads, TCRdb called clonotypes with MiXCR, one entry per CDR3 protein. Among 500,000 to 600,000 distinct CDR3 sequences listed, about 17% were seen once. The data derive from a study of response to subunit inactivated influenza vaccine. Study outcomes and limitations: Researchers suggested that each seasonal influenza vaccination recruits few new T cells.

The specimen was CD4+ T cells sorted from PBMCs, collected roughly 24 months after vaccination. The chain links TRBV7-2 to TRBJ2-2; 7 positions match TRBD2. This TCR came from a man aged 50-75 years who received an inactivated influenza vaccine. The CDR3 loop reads CASRSSGVPNTGELFF. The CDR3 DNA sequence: TGTGCCAGCAGATCAAGCGGGGTGCCGAACACCGGGGAGCTGTTTTTT.